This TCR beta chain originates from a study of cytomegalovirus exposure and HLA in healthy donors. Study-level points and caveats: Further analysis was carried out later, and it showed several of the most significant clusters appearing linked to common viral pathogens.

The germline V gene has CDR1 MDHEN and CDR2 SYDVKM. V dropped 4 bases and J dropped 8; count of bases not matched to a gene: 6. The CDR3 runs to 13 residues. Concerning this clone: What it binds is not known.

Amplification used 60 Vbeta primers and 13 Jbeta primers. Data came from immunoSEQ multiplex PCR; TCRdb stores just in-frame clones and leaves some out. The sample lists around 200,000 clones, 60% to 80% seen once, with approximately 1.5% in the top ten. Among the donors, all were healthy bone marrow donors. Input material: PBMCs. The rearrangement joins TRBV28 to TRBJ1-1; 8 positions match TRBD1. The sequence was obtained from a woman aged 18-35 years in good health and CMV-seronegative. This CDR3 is CASSSAGTGEAFF. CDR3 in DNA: TGTGCCAGCAGTTCTGCCGGGACAGGAGAAGCTTTCTTT.